What follows are 18 T cell receptor beta chains derived from one specimen sequenced in a study of human T cells and chemical hapten exposure. The time point was: healthy volunteer bleed at 6 weeks. Before extraction, the whole blood was not fractionated, and total RNA was taken from it. Each CDR3 protein gets one entry after TCRdb re-called the RACE reads with MiXCR. The table has under 50,000 distinct CDR3 sequences, roughly 3.5% seen once. Sequencing used whole blood. Receptors originate from a human donor in good health. Some clones in this sample may be carry-over from other donors' samples.

This clonotype was seen a handful of times. The chain uses TRBV11-3 and TRBJ1-1; no definite D call. Germline V gives CDR1 SGHNT, CDR2 YENEEA. This CDR3 contains 13 residues. V was cut by 1 base and J by 1 base, with 4 bases left in between. The CDR3 loop is CASSLVKNTEAFF. The CDR3 DNA is TGTGCCAGCAGCTTAGTAAAGAACACTGAAGCTTTCTTT.

Points on this clonotype: The junction does not match germline at one end; this may be a read error. J is TRBJ2-5 and V is TRBV7-7; D is unclear. The CDR3 totals 13 residues. Per the germline V gene, CDR1 is SSHAT and CDR2 is FNYEAQ (reference sequence). The DNA of the CDR3 is TGTGCTAGCAGCTTAGTCCTACAAGAGACCCAGTACTTC. Its protein is CASSLVLQETQYF.

This clonotype was counted at least ten times. CDR3 protein: CASSRTGTSYNEQFF. CDR3 nucleotides: TGTGCCAGCAGCCGAACCGGGACGAGTTACAATGAGCAGTTCTTC. The chain links TRBV7-2 to TRBJ2-1; D is possibly TRBD1 or TRBD2 (5 bases each). V was pared by 5 bases and J by 4 bases, with 15 bases between. CDR3 size: 15 residues. Germline V gives CDR1 SGHTA, CDR2 FQGNSA.

Concerning this clonotype itself: A read error may be the cause here, since a much bigger clone is one base away. The V and J genes are TRBV9 and TRBJ2-5; either TRBD1 or TRBD2 may fit D (8 bases each). There are 22 residues in the CDR3. Germline CDR1 SGDLS, CDR2 YYNGEE. The DNA of the CDR3 is TGTGTCAGCAGCGCTCGGGACAGGATCTTTAGCGGGACGGTCCCGTACCAAGAGACCCAGTACTTC. Encoded protein: CVSSARDRIFSGTVPYQETQYF.

Many counts were recorded for this clonotype. This chain joins TRBV6-5 and TRBJ1-1; D is unresolved. Germline V gives CDR1 MNHEY, CDR2 SVGAGI. V lost 6 bases, J lost 7 bases, and 9 bases lay in between. There are 11 residues in the CDR3. The CDR3 coding sequence is TGTGCCAGCAGCCGAGAAGGTGAAGCTTTCTTT. This codes for CASSREGEAFF.

This clonotype was seen a few times. J is TRBJ1-2 and V is TRBV2; the D is unclear. This CDR3 has 12 amino acids. CDR1 and CDR2 from the germline V gene are SNHLY and FYNNEI. Trimming left V 3 bases short and J 4 bases short, with 6 bases between. The CDR3 sequence: CASSDLVYGYTF. The CDR3 coding sequence is TGTGCCAGCAGTGACCTCGTCTATGGCTACACCTTC.

The sample holds many counts of this clonotype. The chain is built from TRBV19 and TRBJ1-1; D remains ambiguous. This CDR3 is 13 amino acids long. V lost 7 bases and J lost 0, with 9 bases in between. From germline, CDR1 is LNHDA and CDR2 SQIVND (reference sequence). CDR3 sequence (DNA): TGTGCCAGTACCACGTTCATGAACACTGAAGCTTTCTTT. It translates to CASTTFMNTEAFF.

This clonotype has at least ten counts. The chain recombines TRBV9 with TRBJ2-1; D is possibly TRBD1 (5 bases). The germline gives CDR1 SGDLS, CDR2 YYNGEE. CDR3 size: 13 residues. The V gene lost 0 bases and the J gene lost 8 bases, with 9 bases spanning the gap. The CDR3 region has the DNA TGTGCCAGCAGCGTAGGTGTGGGGCATGAGCAGTTCTTC. It codes for CASSVGVGHEQFF.

This clonotype was counted ten times or more. This CDR3 is CASSWVRGSVGELFF. DNA for the CDR3: TGTGCCAGCAGTTGGGTGAGGGGTTCAGTCGGGGAGCTGTTTTTT. The chain has TRBV28 and TRBJ2-2, with D possibly called TRBD1 or TRBD2 (5 bases each). Germline-derived CDR1 and CDR2 are MDHEN and SYDVKM. The CDR3 sequence is 15 residues long. The V gene lost 4 bases and the J gene lost 7 bases, with 16 bases spanning the gap.

Concerning this clonotype: A single base separates this from a much larger clone, so it may be a read error. This CDR3 is missing its conserved last phenylalanine or tryptophan, likely due to a read error. The chain recombines TRBV5-1 with TRBJ1-1; unclear D gene. This CDR3 has 14 amino acids. Germline V gives CDR1 SGHRS, CDR2 YFSETQ. Trimming stripped 0 bases from V and 6 bases from J, with 12 bases between. The CDR3 is CASSLESDRAEAFS. The CDR3 nucleotides are TGCGCCAGCAGCTTGGAATCCGACCGGGCTGAAGCTTTCTCT.

This clonotype was picked up many times. The V call is TRBV27, the J call TRBJ1-1, with a tentative D call TRBD1 (6 bases). The germline V gene encodes CDR1 MNHEY and CDR2 SMNVEV (reference sequence). The CDR3 extends over 14 amino acids. V gave up 6 bases and J gave up 0 bases, with 11 bases separating them. This chain's CDR3 is CASSRGQLNTEAFF. CDR3 sequence (DNA): TGTGCCAGCAGCCGTGGACAGTTGAACACTGAAGCTTTCTTT.

This clonotype was counted many times. This chain joins TRBV11-2 and TRBJ1-3; the D is unclear. CDR3 length equals 14 residues. With 3 bases removed from V and 4 bases from J, the gap between germline ends came to 10 bases. Looked up from germline, CDR1 is SGHAT and CDR2 is FQNNGV. The CDR3 bases are TGTGCCAGCAGCTTGGCGGCTAGCGGAAACACCATATATTTT. Its protein product is CASSLAASGNTIYF. The full variable domain, rest sourced from reference TRBV11-2 and TRBJ1-3, is EAGVAQSPRYKIIEKRQSVAFWCNPISGHATLYWYQQILGQGPKLLIQFQNNGVVDDSQLPKDRFSAERLKGVDSTLKIQPAKLEDSAVYLCASSLAASGNTIYFGEGSWLTVV.

This clonotype occurred a few times. This rearrangement joins TRBV9 to TRBJ2-1; 9 nucleotides align to TRBD2. Germline values: CDR1 SGDLS, CDR2 YYNGEE. Losses at the gene ends were 0 bases for V and 10 bases for J; bases not matched to a gene: 14. This CDR3 has 17 residues. This CDR3 reads CASSVDEGSGSRWEQFF. The CDR3 DNA reads as TGTGCCAGCAGCGTAGACGAGGGTAGCGGGAGCAGGTGGGAGCAGTTCTTC.

This clonotype has at least ten counts. The gene calls are TRBV18 and TRBJ1-2, with D tentatively TRBD1 (5 bases). The CDR3 spans 16 residues. V was cut by 4 bases and J by 2 bases, with 17 bases left in between. The germline V gene has CDR1 KGHSH and CDR2 LQKENI. CDR3 nucleotide sequence: TGTGCCAGCTCACTAAACTCCTTACAGGCGAACTATGGCTACACCTTC. Protein product: CASSLNSLQANYGYTF.

This clonotype was observed at least ten times. V usage is TRBV7-2 and J usage is TRBJ2-1, with D uncertain. V was pared by 4 bases and J by 9 bases, with 16 bases between. The CDR3 has 14 amino acids. Germline V CDR1 and CDR2: SGHTA, FQGNSA. The CDR3 loop reads CASSSGLPPREQFF. In DNA, the CDR3 is TGTGCCAGCAGCTCCGGGCTACCCCCCCGTGAGCAGTTCTTC.

Ten or more counts support this clonotype. The chain is built from TRBV9 and TRBJ2-7; the D gene is possibly TRBD2 (6 bases). This CDR3 is built from 13 residues. Germline V gene lookup returns CDR1 SGDLS and CDR2 YYNGEE. V lost 3 bases, J lost 6 bases, and 13 bases lay in between. CDR3 coding DNA: TGTGCCAGCAGCGGACTAGAAGTCCCCGAGCAGTACTTC. This sequence encodes CASSGLEVPEQYF.

This clonotype was recorded at least ten times. The junction differs from germline at one of its ends, possibly a read error. This rearrangement joins TRBV7-7 to TRBJ2-1; D is unclear. The CDR3 has 15 amino acids. Per germline, CDR1 SSHAT and CDR2 FNYEAQ (reference sequence). DNA for the CDR3: TGTGCTAGCAGCTTAAATTTACTACAGAACAATGAGCAGTTCTTC. Amino acids: CASSLNLLQNNEQFF.

The rearrangement links TRBV13 to TRBJ2-7; TRBD2 aligns across 9 bases. The CDR3 spans 15 residues. V gave up 2 bases and J gave up 5 bases; unmatched junction bases: 7. Per germline, CDR1 PRHDT and CDR2 FYEKMQ (reference sequence). The CDR3 reads CASSLPGTSFHEQYF. CDR3 nucleotide sequence: TGTGCCAGCAGCTTACCCGGGACTAGCTTCCACGAGCAGTACTTC.